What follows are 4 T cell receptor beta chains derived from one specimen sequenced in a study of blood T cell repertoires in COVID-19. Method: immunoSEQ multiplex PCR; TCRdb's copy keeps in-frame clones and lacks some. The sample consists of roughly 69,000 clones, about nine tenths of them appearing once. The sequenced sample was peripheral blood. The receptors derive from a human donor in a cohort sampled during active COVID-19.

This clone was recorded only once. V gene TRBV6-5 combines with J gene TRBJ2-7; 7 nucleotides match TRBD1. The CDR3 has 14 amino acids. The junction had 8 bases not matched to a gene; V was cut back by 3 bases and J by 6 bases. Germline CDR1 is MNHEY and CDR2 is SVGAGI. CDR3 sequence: CASSYNRGRAEQYF. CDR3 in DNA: TGTGCCAGCAGTTATAATAGGGGGCGGGCCGAGCAGTACTTC.

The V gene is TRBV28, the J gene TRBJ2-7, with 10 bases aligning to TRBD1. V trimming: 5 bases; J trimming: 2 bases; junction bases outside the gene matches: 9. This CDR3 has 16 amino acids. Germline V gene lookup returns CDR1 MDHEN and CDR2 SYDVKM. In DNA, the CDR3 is TGTGCCAGCAGTCCCGGGACAGGGGCTAGGACCTACGAGCAGTACTTC. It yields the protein CASSPGTGARTYEQYF.

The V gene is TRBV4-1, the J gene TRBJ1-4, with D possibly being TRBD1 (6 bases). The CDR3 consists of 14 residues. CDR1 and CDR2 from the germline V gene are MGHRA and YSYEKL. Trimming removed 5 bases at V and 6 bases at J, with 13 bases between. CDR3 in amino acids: CASSGGGGDEKLFF. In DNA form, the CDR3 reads TGCGCCAGCAGCGGAGGGGGGGGTGATGAAAAACTGTTTTTT.

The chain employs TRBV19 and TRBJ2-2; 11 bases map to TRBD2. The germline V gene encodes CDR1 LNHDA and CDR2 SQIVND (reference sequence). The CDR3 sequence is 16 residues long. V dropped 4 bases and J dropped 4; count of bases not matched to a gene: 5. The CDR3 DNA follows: TGTGCCAGTAGTAGGGGACTAGCGGAGGGCACCGGGGAGCTGTTTTTT. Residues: CASSRGLAEGTGELFF.